This T cell receptor (beta chain) was retrieved from a study of technical replicates of blood from a few donors. The repertoire was sequenced with immunoSEQ multiplex PCR; TCRdb's copy has only in-frame clones and lacks some. The table shows about 56,000 clones, with over 85% occurring only once. Germline-derived CDR1 and CDR2 are SGHDT and YYEEEE. This CDR3 spans 15 amino acids. V gave up 1 base and J gave up 7 bases, with 14 bases separating them. The receptor's source is a human donor in good health. Some clones in this sample may be carry-over from other donors' samples. The chain recombines TRBV5-6 with TRBJ2-2; D possibly corresponds to TRBD2 (7 bases). Sequencing was carried out using PBMCs. CDR3 coding DNA: TGTGCCAGCAGCTTGACGGGGGGCGCGGACGGGGAGCTGTTTTTT. Its protein is CASSLTGGADGELFF.